This is a list of T cell receptor beta chains from one sample in a study of human T cells and chemical hapten exposure. TCRdb reprocessed the RACE reads with MiXCR, giving one entry per CDR3 protein. The data contain 350,000 to 450,000 distinct CDR3 sequences, roughly 4.6% of them singletons. Source: whole blood, taken in connection with sensitization to the hapten diphenylcyclopropenone (DPC). These receptor sequences come from a woman between 50 and 59 years old with alopecia areata. Some clones in this sample may be carry-over from other donors' samples. Each CDR3 is given with its conserved first and last residue. D genes are given only for firm matches. Size values are once, few and many counts, or a class for expanded clones, and some rows have none.

TRBV28,TRBJ2-3,TRBD2,many,CASSEVAGGSTDTQYF,TGTGCCAGCAGCGAGGTGGCGGGAGGATCCACAGATACGCAGTATTTT
TRBV10-3,TRBJ2-4,TRBD1,many,CAISEPTGGKNIQYF,TGTGCCATCAGTGAGCCAACAGGGGGCAAAAACATTCAGTACTTC
TRBV5-1,TRBJ2-7,TRBD1,NA,CASGGTGTDYEQYF,TGCGCCAGCGGGGGAACCGGGACAGACTACGAGCAGTACTTC
TRBV29-1,TRBJ2-7,NA,many,CSVGGHNEQYF,TGCAGCGTTGGGGGACATAACGAGCAGTACTTC
TRBV28,TRBJ2-5,NA,many,CASTIRRTEETQYF,TGTGCCAGCACCATCAGAAGGACAGAAGAGACCCAGTACTTC
TRBV25-1,TRBJ1-2,TRBD1,few,CATSTGANYGYTF,TGTGCCACCTCAACAGGGGCTAACTATGGCTACACCTTC
TRBV5-4,TRBJ1-4,NA,few,CASSLGSAPEKLFF,TGTGCCAGCAGCTTGGGGTCAGCCCCTGAAAAACTGTTTTTT
TRBV3-1,TRBJ2-4,NA,many,CASSQVLENIQYF,TGTGCCAGCAGCCAAGTTCTTGAAAACATTCAGTACTTC
TRBV28,TRBJ1-2,TRBD1,many,CASSLRDSRYGYTF,TGTGCCAGCAGTTTGCGGGACAGCCGCTATGGCTACACCTTC
TRBV6-1,TRBJ2-3,NA,few,CASSDFGGSTDTQYF,TGTGCCAGCAGTGATTTTGGCGGGAGCACAGATACGCAGTATTTT
TRBV6-5,TRBJ1-2,NA,few,CASSYERAGYGYTF,TGTGCCAGCAGTTACGAGCGGGCCGGCTATGGCTACACCTTC
TRBV20-1,TRBJ2-7,NA,many,CSARDSQPTYYYEQYF,TGCAGTGCTAGAGATAGCCAGCCGACGTACTACTACGAGCAGTACTTC
TRBV19,TRBJ2-7,NA,NA,CASSIGGGEQYF,TGTGCCAGTAGTATTGGTGGAGGTGAGCAGTACTTC
TRBV14,TRBJ2-7,NA,NA,CASSQVRDPDYEQYF,TGTGCCAGCAGCCAGGTCCGGGACCCGGACTACGAGCAGTACTTC
TRBV14,TRBJ2-7,NA,NA,CASSQDLPSNEQYF,TGTGCCAGCAGCCAAGATCTTCCCAGCAACGAGCAGTACTTC
TRBV28,TRBJ1-1,TRBD1,NA,CAARTGWDTEAFF,TGTGCCGCCCGGACAGGGTGGGACACTGAAGCTTTCTTT
TRBV24-1,TRBJ2-5,NA,many,CATSDAGPTETQYF,TGTGCCACCAGTGATGCCGGGCCTACCGAAACCCAGTACTTC
TRBV29-1,TRBJ2-1,NA,many,CSVAWGYNEQFF,TGCAGCGTTGCTTGGGGGTACAATGAGCAGTTCTTC
TRBV6-5,TRBJ2-3,TRBD2,few,CASRLAGGGLTGTQYF,TGTGCCAGCAGACTAGCGGGGGGGGGGCTCACAGGAACGCAGTATTTT
TRBV6-2/TRBV6-3,TRBJ2-7,TRBD2,many,CASRMGLAGSYEQYF,TGTGCCAGCAGGATGGGACTAGCGGGATCCTACGAGCAGTACTTC
TRBV7-9,TRBJ2-1,NA,many,CASSLDPGVAYNEQFF,TGTGCCAGCAGCTTAGATCCGGGAGTCGCCTACAATGAGCAGTTCTTC
TRBV30,TRBJ2-7,NA,NA,CAWRNPSGSVTYEQYF,TGTGCCTGGAGAAACCCCTCGGGCAGCGTAACCTACGAGCAGTACTTC
TRBV5-5,TRBJ2-2,NA,few,CASRDSRESPNTGELFF,TGTGCCAGCAGGGATTCCAGGGAATCCCCGAACACCGGGGAGCTGTTTTTT
TRBV11-3,TRBJ2-3,TRBD2,NA,CASSLGRLAGATDTQYF,TGTGCCAGCAGCTTGGGCAGACTAGCGGGGGCCACAGATACGCAGTATTTT
TRBV3-1,TRBJ2-5,TRBD2,few,CASSRPPLLRGGQETQYF,TGTGCCAGCAGCCGGCCCCCTCTTTTGCGGGGGGGGCAAGAGACCCAGTACTTC
TRBV14,TRBJ2-7,TRBD2,NA,CASSQDLFSGSEQYF,TGTGCCAGCAGCCAAGATCTGTTTAGCGGGAGCGAGCAGTACTTC
TRBV5-1,TRBJ2-7,TRBD1,NA,CASSWSGQGTYEQYF,TGCGCCAGCAGCTGGAGCGGACAGGGTACCTACGAGCAGTACTTC
TRBV7-9,TRBJ2-5,NA,many,CASSSRLPGEETQYF,TGTGCCAGCAGTTCTCGGTTACCCGGGGAGGAGACCCAGTACTTC
TRBV4-1,TRBJ1-5,NA,many,CASSPAVEGNQPQHF,TGCGCCAGCAGCCCCGCGGTGGAGGGTAATCAGCCCCAGCATTTT
TRBV27,TRBJ2-3,NA,many,CASSLYGGVGTDTQYF,TGTGCCAGCAGTTTATACGGGGGAGTCGGTACAGATACGCAGTATTTT
TRBV7-2,TRBJ2-3,NA,NA,CASSLGGQIRDTQYF,TGTGCCAGCAGCTTAGGCGGGCAAATTCGGGATACGCAGTATTTT
TRBV12-3/TRBV12-4,TRBJ2-3,TRBD1,many,CASSVAGGRTDTQYF,TGTGCCAGCAGTGTAGCAGGGGGCCGCACAGATACGCAGTATTTT
TRBV5-5,TRBJ2-1,TRBD1,few,CASSLRDRGKEQFF,TGTGCCAGCAGCTTGAGGGACAGGGGTAAAGAGCAGTTCTTC
TRBV6-6,TRBJ2-5,TRBD2,many,CASSYSSGGEETQYF,TGTGCCAGCAGTTACAGTTCGGGAGGGGAAGAGACCCAGTACTTC
TRBV25-1,TRBJ2-7,NA,many,CASSATTPLYEQYF,TGTGCCAGCAGTGCGACAACCCCCCTCTACGAGCAGTACTTC
TRBV6-1,TRBJ2-3,NA,many,CASTQAGNTQYF,TGTGCCAGCACCCAAGCTGGAAATACGCAGTATTTT
TRBV28,TRBJ2-6,NA,few,CASALRSGANVLTF,TGTGCCAGCGCTCTCCGCTCTGGGGCCAACGTCCTGACTTTC
TRBV12-3/TRBV12-4,TRBJ1-2,NA,few,CASSFLGQGHYGYTF,TGTGCCAGCAGTTTTCTAGGGCAGGGGCACTATGGCTACACCTTC
TRBV13,TRBJ2-5,NA,many,CASSLGGDETQYF,TGTGCCAGCAGCTTAGGAGGGGACGAGACCCAGTACTTC
TRBV19,TRBJ1-1,NA,NA,CASSSRDKNTEAFF,TGTGCCAGCTCCTCCAGGGACAAGAACACTGAAGCTTTCTTT
TRBV6-5,TRBJ2-1,NA,many,CASSYLSGNEQFF,TGTGCCAGCAGTTACCTCTCCGGGAATGAGCAGTTCTTC